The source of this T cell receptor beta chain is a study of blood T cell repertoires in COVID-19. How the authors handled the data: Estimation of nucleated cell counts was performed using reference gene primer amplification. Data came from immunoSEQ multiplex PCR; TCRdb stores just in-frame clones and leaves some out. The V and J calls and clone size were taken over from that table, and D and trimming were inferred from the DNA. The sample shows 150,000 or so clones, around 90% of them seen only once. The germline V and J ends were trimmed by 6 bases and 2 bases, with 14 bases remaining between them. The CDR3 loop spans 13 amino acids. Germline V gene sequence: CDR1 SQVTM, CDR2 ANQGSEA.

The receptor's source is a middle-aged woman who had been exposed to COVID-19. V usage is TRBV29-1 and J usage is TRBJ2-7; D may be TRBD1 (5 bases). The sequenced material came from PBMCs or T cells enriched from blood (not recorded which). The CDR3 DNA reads TGCAGCGTGGACAAGACAGATACCTACGAGCAGTACTTC. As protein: CSVDKTDTYEQYF.